This T cell receptor beta chain is from a study of T cell responses to AZD1222 COVID-19 vaccine. Looking at the study overall: Pooling was applied to second doses at about 4 or about 12 weeks. Study-wide results and limits: Vaccine-associated CD4 TCRs spanned spike, dominant at 160-218 and 743-854. Nearly half of spike-specific TCRs reportedly target unmutated variant regions. Just a handful of AZD1222 recipients tested seropositive at baseline.

Using immunoSEQ multiplex PCR, the repertoire was profiled, and TCRdb retains in-frame clones only, with some absent. The sample consists of about 110,000 clones, 88% of them appearing once. Details on this clone: Antigen specificity is unknown.

This sequence originates from an adult in good health. This material consisted of peripheral blood, taken on day 0 of AZD1222 vaccination.

The CDR3 DNA is TGTGCCAGCAGCCAGGAGACGGGACTAGCGGGGTCGAGCTCCTACGAGCAGTACTTC. Residues: CASSQETGLAGSSSYEQYF. The chain carries TRBV14 and TRBJ2-7; 13 bases fit TRBD2. V shed 3 bases and J 0 bases; nucleotides not matched to a gene: 11. Germline CDR1 is SGHDN and CDR2 is FVKESK. This CDR3 has 19 amino acids.